This TCR beta chain emerged from a study of blood T cell repertoires in COVID-19 (dated by TCRdb to the early 2020s). Describing the broader study: Collaborator samples came from the United States, Italy and Spain and covered acute and convalescent phases of COVID-19. The prospective study material was composed of cDNA or gDNA derived from T cells, B-cell-depleted T cells, or PBMCs. Deeply sampled blood TCRbeta repertoires from subjects exposed to, actively infected with, or recovered from COVID-19 were included in the dataset. The repertoires were released in a freely available public database intended as a resource for research on the immune response to SARS-CoV-2. HLA class I and class II types, where available, came from metadata supplied by the sample provider rather than from assay-based typing. The samples were drawn from two sources: the first 160 participants of the ongoing ImmuneRACE study, and 1,000 to 1,500 subjects contributed by 6 global collaborators. Nearly every sample came with metadata listing a de-identified subject ID, COVID-19 status, age in years and sex. Broader findings and caveats from the paper: Clinical and demographic metadata were provided uncurated, with the amount varying by source and participant.

Each collaborating institution followed its own protocols to collect whole blood in K2EDTA tubes. Collaborator samples were shipped for TCRbeta analysis as frozen whole blood, isolated PBMCs, or DNA extracted from either sample type. Measured from the cysteine to the phenylalanine, the CDR3 is 12 residues long. The CDR3 DNA has 36 bases and is translated from base 1. In the germline V gene, CDR1 corresponds to KGHDR and CDR2 to SFDVKD. V loses 1 base at its end and J loses 10 bases; junction bases beyond the gene matches: 0. The immunoSEQ Assay, a bias-controlled multiplex PCR, was used to amplify TCRbeta CDR3 regions from genomic DNA. Processing in the source paper ran as follows. Within the assay, amplification of reference gene primers was used to estimate how many nucleated cells each sample contained. To quantify the absolute abundance of each unique TCRbeta CDR3 rearrangement, sequence reads were collapsed and filtered. For each sample, productive Simpson clonality was calculated as the square root of Simpson's diversity index across productive rearrangements. Sourced from immuneACCESS, this table was stored by TCRdb with only in-frame sequences that have V and J called. A share of the clones is absent; for the studies checked, an unresolved V gene accounts for under half, and the remainder has no known explanation. That table furnishes V, J and clone size, whereas the DNA furnished D and trimming. A total of just over 650,000 clones appear in this sample, approximately 90% of them only once. In total, the top ten clones hold about 0.24% of the sample.

Concerning this clone: Its target antigen remains unknown. The sample holds no much larger clone one base away, and base qualities are not on file.

This receptor was obtained from a woman aged 18-29 years with acute or convalescent COVID-19. Input material: peripheral blood. The sequence joins TRBV24-1 to TRBJ2-1; 7 bases in the junction line up with TRBD2. At the DNA level, the sequence is TGTGCCACCAGTGATTTAGCGGGGGAGCAGTTCTTC. This sequence encodes CATSDLAGEQFF.